Reported below is one TCR beta chain. The data were obtained in a study of blood T cell repertoires in COVID-19. Germline V CDR1 and CDR2: SGHTA, FQGTGA. The CDR3 extends over 16 amino acids. V lost 0 bases to trimming and J lost 10 bases; unmatched junction nucleotides: 9. Original methodology: Reference gene primer amplification gave estimated nucleated cell counts. The data were produced by immunoSEQ multiplex PCR, yet TCRdb's version contains in-frame clones alone and is incomplete. The DNA gave D and trimming, while V, J and clone size come from that table. Here the sample spans roughly 150,000 clones, roughly 82% being singletons.

The sample taken for sequencing was peripheral blood. V and J are TRBV7-3 and TRBJ2-2; the match to TRBD1 covers 9 bases. The sequence came from a woman in her fifties or sixties with acute or convalescent COVID-19. CDR3 residues: CASSLTTSGQGVELFF. DNA for the CDR3: TGTGCCAGCAGCTTAACGACCTCGGGACAGGGTGTGGAGCTGTTTTTT.